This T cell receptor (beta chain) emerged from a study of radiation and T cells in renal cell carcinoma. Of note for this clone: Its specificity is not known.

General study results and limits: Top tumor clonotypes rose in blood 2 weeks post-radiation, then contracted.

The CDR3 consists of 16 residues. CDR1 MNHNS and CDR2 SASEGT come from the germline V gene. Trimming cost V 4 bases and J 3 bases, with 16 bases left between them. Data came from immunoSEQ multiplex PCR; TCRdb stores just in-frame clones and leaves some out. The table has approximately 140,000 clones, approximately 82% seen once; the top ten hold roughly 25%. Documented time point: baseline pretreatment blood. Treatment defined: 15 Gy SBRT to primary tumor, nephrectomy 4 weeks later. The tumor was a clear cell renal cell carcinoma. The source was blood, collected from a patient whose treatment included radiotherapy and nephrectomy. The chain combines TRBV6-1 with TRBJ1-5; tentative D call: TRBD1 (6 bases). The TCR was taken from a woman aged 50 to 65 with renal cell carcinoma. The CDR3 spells CASSGSGTHYNQPQHF. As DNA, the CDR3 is TGTGCCAGCAGTGGATCTGGGACACACTACAATCAGCCCCAGCATTTT.